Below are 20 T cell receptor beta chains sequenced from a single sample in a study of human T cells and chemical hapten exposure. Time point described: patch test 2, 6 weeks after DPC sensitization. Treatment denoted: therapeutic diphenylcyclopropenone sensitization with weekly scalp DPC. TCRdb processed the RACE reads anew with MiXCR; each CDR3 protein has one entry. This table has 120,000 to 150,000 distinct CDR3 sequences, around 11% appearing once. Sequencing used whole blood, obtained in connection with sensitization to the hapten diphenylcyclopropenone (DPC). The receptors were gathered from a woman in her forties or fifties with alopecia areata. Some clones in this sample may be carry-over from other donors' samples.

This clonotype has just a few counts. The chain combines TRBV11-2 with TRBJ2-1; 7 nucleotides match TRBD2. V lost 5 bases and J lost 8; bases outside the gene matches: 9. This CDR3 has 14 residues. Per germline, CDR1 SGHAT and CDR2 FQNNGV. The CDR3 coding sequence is TGTGCCAGCAGCATATCCGGGACTAACGATGAGCAGTTCTTC. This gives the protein CASSISGTNDEQFF. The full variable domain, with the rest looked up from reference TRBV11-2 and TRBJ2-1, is EAGVAQSPRYKIIEKRQSVAFWCNPISGHATLYWYQQILGQGPKLLIQFQNNGVVDDSQLPKDRFSAERLKGVDSTLKIQPAKLEDSAVYLCASSISGTNDEQFFGPGTRLTVL.

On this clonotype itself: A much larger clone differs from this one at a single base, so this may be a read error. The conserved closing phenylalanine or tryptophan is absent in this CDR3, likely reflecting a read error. Here the CDR3 DNA reads TGTGCCAGCAGCGCGCAACTGAACTATGGCTACACCTAC. Its protein is CASSAQLNYGYTY. This chain joins TRBV9 and TRBJ1-2, with D hard to call. Trimming removed 3 bases at V and 2 bases at J, with 8 bases between. Germline CDR1 is SGDLS and CDR2 is YYNGEE. The CDR3 has 13 amino acids.

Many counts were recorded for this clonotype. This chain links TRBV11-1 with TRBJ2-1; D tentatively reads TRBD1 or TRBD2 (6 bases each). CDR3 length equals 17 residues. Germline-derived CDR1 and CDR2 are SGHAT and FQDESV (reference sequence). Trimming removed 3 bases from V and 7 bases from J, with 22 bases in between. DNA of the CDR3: TGTGCCAGCAGCTTCTCTGCCCTCGGGGGCGCGGGTAATGAGCAGTTCTTC. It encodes CASSFSALGGAGNEQFF. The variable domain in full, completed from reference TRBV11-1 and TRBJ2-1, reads EAEVAQSPRYKITEKSQAVAFWCDPISGHATLYWYRQILGQGPELLVQFQDESVVDDSQLPKDRFSAERLKGVDSTLKIQPAELGDSAMYLCASSFSALGGAGNEQFFGPGTRLTVL.

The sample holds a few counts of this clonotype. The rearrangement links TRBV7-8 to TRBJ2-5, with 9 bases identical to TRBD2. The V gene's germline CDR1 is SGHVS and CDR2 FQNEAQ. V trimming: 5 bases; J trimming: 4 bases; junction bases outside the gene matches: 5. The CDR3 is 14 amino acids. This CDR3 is CASSPLTSGETQYF. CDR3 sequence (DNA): TGTGCCAGCAGCCCCTTGACTAGCGGAGAGACCCAGTACTTC.

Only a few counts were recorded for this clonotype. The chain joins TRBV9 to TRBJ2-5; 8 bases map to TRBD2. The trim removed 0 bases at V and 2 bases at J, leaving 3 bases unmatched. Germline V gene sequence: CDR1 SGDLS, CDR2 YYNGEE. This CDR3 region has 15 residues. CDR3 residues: CASSVAGGLQETQYF. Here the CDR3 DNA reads TGTGCCAGCAGCGTAGCGGGAGGGCTGCAAGAGACCCAGTACTTC.

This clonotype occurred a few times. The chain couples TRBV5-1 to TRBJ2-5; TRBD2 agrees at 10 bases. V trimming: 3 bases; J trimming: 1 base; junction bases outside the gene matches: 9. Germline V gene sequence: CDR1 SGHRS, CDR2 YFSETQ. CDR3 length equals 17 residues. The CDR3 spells CASSSLILAGAQETQYF. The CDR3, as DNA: TGCGCCAGCAGCTCCCTCATCCTAGCGGGGGCCCAAGAGACCCAGTACTTC.

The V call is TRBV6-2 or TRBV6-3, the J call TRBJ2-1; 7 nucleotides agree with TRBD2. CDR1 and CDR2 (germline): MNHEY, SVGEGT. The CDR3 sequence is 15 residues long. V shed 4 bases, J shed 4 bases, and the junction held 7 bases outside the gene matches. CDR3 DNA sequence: TGTGCCAGCAGTTGGGGGAGCGGGGTTTACAATGAGCAGTTCTTC. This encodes CASSWGSGVYNEQFF.

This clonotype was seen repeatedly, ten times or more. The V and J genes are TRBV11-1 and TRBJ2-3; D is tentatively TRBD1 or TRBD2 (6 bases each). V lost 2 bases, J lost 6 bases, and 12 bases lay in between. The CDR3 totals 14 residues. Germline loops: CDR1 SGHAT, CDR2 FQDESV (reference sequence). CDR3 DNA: TGTGCCAGCAGCTTATCGACGGGGGCGGATACGCAGTATTTT. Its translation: CASSLSTGADTQYF.

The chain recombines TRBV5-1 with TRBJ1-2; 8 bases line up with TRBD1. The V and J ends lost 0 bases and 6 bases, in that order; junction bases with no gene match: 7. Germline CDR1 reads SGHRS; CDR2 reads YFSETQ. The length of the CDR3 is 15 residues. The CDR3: CASSLEGRGQDGYTF. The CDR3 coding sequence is TGCGCCAGCAGCTTGGAAGGCAGGGGGCAGGATGGCTACACCTTC.

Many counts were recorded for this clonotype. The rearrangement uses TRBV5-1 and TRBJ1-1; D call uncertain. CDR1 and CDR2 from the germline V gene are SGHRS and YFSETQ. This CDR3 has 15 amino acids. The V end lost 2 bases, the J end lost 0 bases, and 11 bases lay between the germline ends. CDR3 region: CASSFSRRMNTEAFF. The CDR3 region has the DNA TGCGCCAGCAGCTTCAGCAGGAGAATGAACACTGAAGCTTTCTTT. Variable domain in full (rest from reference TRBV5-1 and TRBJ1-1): KAGVTQTPRYLIKTRGQQVTLSCSPISGHRSVSWYQQTPGQGLQFLFEYFSETQRNKGNFPGRFSGRQFSNSRSEMNVSTLELGDSALYLCASSFSRRMNTEAFFGQGTRLTVV.

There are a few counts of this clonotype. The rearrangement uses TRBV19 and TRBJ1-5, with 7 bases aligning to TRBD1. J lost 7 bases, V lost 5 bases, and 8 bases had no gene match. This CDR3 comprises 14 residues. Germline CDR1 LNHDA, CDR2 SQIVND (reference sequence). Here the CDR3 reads CASSPTGVWQPQHF. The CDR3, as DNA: TGTGCCAGTAGTCCAACAGGGGTTTGGCAGCCCCAGCATTTT. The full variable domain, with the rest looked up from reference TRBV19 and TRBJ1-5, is DGGITQSPKYLFRKEGQNVTLSCEQNLNHDAMYWYRQDPGQGLRLIYYSQIVNDFQKGDIAEGYSVSREKKESFPLTVTSAQKNPTAFYLCASSPTGVWQPQHFGDGTRLSIL.

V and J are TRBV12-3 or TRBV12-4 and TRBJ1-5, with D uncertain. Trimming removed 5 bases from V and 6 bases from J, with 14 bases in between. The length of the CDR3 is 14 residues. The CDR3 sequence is CASSPGRGTQPQHF. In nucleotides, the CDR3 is TGTGCCAGCAGTCCCGGCCGGGGAACTCAGCCCCAGCATTTT.

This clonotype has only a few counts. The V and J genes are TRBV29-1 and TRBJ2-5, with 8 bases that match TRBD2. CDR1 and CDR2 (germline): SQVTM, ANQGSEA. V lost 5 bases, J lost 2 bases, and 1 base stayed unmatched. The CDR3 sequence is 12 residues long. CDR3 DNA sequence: TGCAGCGTTCGGGGGGGGCAAGAGACCCAGTACTTC. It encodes CSVRGGQETQYF.

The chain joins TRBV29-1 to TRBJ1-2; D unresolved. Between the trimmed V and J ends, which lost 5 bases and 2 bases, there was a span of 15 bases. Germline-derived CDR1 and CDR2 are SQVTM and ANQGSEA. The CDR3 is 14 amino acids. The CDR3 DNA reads TGCAGCGTTCTACCGGGCCTTAACAACTATGGCTACACCTTC. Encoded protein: CSVLPGLNNYGYTF.

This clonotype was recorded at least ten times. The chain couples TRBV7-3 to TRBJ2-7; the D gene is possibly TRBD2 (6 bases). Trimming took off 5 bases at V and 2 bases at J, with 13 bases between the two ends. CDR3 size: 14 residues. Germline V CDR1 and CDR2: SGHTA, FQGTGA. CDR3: CASSISGGAYEQYF. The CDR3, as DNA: TGTGCCAGCAGCATTAGCGGAGGGGCCTACGAGCAGTACTTC.

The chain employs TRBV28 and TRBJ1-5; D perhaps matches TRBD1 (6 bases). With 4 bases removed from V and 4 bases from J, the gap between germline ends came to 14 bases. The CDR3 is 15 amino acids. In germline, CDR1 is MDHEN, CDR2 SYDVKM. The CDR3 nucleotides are TGTGCCAGCAGTTCGGACAGCCTCGGGAATCAGCCCCAGCATTTT. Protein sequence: CASSSDSLGNQPQHF.

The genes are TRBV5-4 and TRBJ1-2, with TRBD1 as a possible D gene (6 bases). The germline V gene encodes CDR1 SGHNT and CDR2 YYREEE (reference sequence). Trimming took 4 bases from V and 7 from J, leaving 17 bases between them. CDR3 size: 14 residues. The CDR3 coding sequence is TGTGCCAGCAGCCTTCAGGGGAACGAGGTTGGCTACACCTTC. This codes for CASSLQGNEVGYTF.

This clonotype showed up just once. CDR3 bases: TGCAGTGCTAGATCTCGGGGACTTTGGGCCTACAATGAGCAGTTCTTC. It specifies CSARSRGLWAYNEQFF. The genes are TRBV20-1 and TRBJ2-1, with a tentative D call TRBD2 (6 bases). V dropped 2 bases and J dropped 2 bases, with 16 bases sitting between them. The CDR3 loop spans 16 amino acids. Germline CDR1 reads DFQATT; CDR2 reads SNEGSKA (reference sequence).

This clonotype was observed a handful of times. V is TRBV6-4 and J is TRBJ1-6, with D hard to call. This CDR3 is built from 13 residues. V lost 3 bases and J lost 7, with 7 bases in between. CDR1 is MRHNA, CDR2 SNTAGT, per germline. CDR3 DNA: TGTGCCAGCAGTGAAGGAGCAAATTCACCCCTCCACTTT. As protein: CASSEGANSPLHF.

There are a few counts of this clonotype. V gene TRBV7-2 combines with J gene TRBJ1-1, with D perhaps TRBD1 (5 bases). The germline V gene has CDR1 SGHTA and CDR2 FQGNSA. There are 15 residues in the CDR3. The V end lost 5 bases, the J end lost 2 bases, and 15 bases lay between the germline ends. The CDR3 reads CASSPGGRENTEAFF. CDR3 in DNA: TGTGCCAGCAGCCCCGGTGGCAGGGAAAACACTGAAGCTTTCTTT. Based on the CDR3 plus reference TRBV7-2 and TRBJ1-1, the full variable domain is GAGVSQSPSNKVTEKGKDVELRCDPISGHTALYWYRQSLGQGLEFLIYFQGNSAPDKSGLPSDRFSAERTGGSVSTLTIQRTQQEDSAVYLCASSPGGRENTEAFFGQGTRLTVV.